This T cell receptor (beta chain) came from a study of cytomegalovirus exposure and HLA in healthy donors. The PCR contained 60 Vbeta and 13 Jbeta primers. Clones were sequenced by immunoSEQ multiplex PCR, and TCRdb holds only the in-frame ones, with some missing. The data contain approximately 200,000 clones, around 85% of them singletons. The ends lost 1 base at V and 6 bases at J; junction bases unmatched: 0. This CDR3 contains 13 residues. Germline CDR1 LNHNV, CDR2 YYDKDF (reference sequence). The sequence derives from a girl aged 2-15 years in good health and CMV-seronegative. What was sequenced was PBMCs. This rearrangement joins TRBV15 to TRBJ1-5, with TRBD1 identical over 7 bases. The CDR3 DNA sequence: TGTGCCACCAGCAGAGGACAGGGTCAGCCCCAGCATTTT. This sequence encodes CATSRGQGQPQHF.